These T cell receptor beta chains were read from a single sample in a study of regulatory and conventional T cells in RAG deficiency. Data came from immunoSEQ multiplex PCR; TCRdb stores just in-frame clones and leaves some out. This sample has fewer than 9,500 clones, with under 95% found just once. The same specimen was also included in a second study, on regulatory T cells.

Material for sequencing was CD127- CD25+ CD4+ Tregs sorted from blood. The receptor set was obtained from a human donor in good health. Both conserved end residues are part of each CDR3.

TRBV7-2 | CASSSWTGVNTEAFF
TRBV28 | CASSLGHAGLGNTIYF
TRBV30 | CAWTGTGGNIQYF
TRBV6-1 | CASSEEWRVLEKLFF
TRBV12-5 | CASGLGRQGNSPLHF
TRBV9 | CASSVGTSGMETQYF
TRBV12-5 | CASGQSGTGFVETQYF
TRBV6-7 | CASSHTPWTGMRTEAFF
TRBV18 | CASSPPRPSGSPDTQYF
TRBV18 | CASSPPGPGQGRNQPQHF
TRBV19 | CASKPEGPAGRNQPQHF
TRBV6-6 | CASSRWTSQETQYF
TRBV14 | CASSQALSGTRRNEQFF
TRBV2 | CASSSGFGASGVHEQFF
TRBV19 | CASGREIGQGRAHNEKLFF
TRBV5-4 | CASSLGGREKLFF
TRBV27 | CASRHGQHEQYF
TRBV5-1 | CASSFQGDGYTF
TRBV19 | CASSWTSGYEQYF
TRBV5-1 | CASSLALAGGPFRYNEQFF
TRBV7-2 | CASSRPGQDNDEAFF
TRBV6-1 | CASSNQQGGTYEQYF
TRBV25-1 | CASSGDLGQGGSGELFF
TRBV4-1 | CASSSRDGGYNEQFF
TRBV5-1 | CASSRDLGQGNRNYGYTF
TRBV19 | CASSTLAGKNEQFF
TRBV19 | CASSIGDSGRNEQFF
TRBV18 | CASSRGLAENTGELFF
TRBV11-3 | CASSSGRRGYEQFF
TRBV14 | CASSQVSQGAGANVLTF
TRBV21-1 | CASSKVIPRQGGIRNEQFF
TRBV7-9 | CASSFDRYQETQYF